The clone carrying this TCR beta chain has a handful of counts. Only in-frame clones appear in the TCRdb table, and some are missing; sequencing was by immunoSEQ multiplex PCR. The data contain some 120,000 clones, roughly 86% of them seen just once; the ten biggest clones take up around 13%. CDR3 length equals 16 residues. Trimming removed 4 bases from V and 5 bases from J; junction bases left unmatched: 10. CDR1 is SGDLS, CDR2 YYNGEE, per germline. This specimen belongs to a study of blood T cell repertoires in COVID-19. The specimen was peripheral blood. This chain connects TRBV9 to TRBJ2-3, with 10 bases lining up with TRBD1. This clonotype was sampled from a human donor in a cohort sampled during active COVID-19. The CDR3 sequence is CASSQTGQGGIDTQYF. The CDR3 DNA is TGTGCCAGCAGCCAAACTGGACAGGGGGGGATAGATACGCAGTATTTT.